What follows is one T cell receptor beta chain and its context. The V gene's germline CDR1 is LGHDT and CDR2 YNNKEL (reference sequence). There are 15 residues in the CDR3. V shed 2 bases, J shed 5 bases, and the junction held 6 bases outside the gene matches. This entry is derived from a study of blood T cell repertoires in COVID-19. Study information: Donors in the United States, Italy and Spain gave samples during acute or convalescent COVID-19. T cells, B-cell-depleted T cells, or PBMCs supplied cDNA or gDNA.

Per the original data handling: How many nucleated cells were present was estimated from reference gene primer amplification. This table comes from immunoSEQ multiplex PCR, and its TCRdb copy is limited to in-frame clones, with some not included. The V and J calls and clone size are taken from that table; D and trimming were inferred from the DNA. The sample has more than 100,000 clones; more than 75% are singletons. Sequenced input: peripheral blood. The V call is TRBV3-1 (or the pseudogene TRBV3-2), the J call TRBJ1-5; 7 positions agree with TRBD1. This clonotype was sampled from a human donor in a cohort sampled during active COVID-19. The chain's CDR3 is CASSQSLGGYQPQHF. The CDR3 DNA reads TGTGCCAGCAGCCAAAGTCTAGGGGGCTATCAGCCCCAGCATTTT.